A single T cell receptor beta chain is shown here with its context. The antigen remains undetermined. Clones were read by immunoSEQ multiplex PCR, and TCRdb kept only the in-frame ones, dropping some. The sample contains around 80,000 clones, approximately 90% of which appear only once. This record belongs to a study of T cell responses to AZD1222 COVID-19 vaccine. Second-dose groups at about 4 or about 12 weeks were pooled. The CDR3 is made up of 12 amino acids. V lost 5 bases to trimming and J lost 5 bases; unmatched junction nucleotides: 3. Germline V gene data show CDR1 as SGHAT and CDR2 as FQDESV (reference sequence). Study-wide points: Unmutated variant regions are reportedly targeted by nearly half of spike-specific TCRs. Every sample of the repertoires postdated the peak T cell response. Females made up more of the donors, who were largely white British, and clonal diversity may have come out too low.

The material was peripheral blood, obtained 28 days after the second AZD1222 dose. This chain connects TRBV11-1 to TRBJ2-7, with TRBD1 identical over 7 bases. The sequence was obtained from an adult who received the AZD1222 COVID-19 vaccine. The DNA for the CDR3 is TGTGCCAGCAGCACAGGGGTCGACGAGCAGTACTTC. This codes for CASSTGVDEQYF.